This TCR beta chain was recorded in a study of blood T cells in healthy people across ages. The donors, all healthy, were Caucasians living in Russia, aged roughly 6 to 90. A second PCR, run for about 7 to 11 cycles, used a sample-barcoded 5' primer plus a J-beta primer mix. Using its own MiXCR run on the 5' RACE reads, TCRdb lists one record per CDR3 protein. The table has about 560,000 distinct CDR3 sequences, about 27% seen once. Germline V gives CDR1 SQVTM, CDR2 ANQGSEA. This CDR3 has 18 residues. The V gene end was trimmed by 0 bases and the J gene end by 6 bases; junction bases not matched to a gene: 17. Separately, the same data were catalogued under a study of T cells of mothers and their children.

The chain uses TRBV29-1 and TRBJ2-3, with 8 bases matching TRBD2. The sample consisted of blood. This receptor was obtained from a boy between 2 and 10 years old in good health. The CDR3 loop is CSVEDPGGVAGYKDTQYF. The CDR3 DNA follows: TGCAGCGTTGAAGACCCCGGAGGAGTAGCGGGGTACAAGGATACGCAGTATTTT.